This T cell receptor beta chain came from a study of blood T cell repertoires in COVID-19. Study information: Specimens from acute and convalescent COVID-19 originated in the United States, Italy and Spain. PBMCs, B-cell-depleted T cells, or T cells provided the cDNA or gDNA that made up the material.

Source study methods: The authors estimated nucleated cell counts from reference gene primer amplification. The data were produced by immunoSEQ multiplex PCR, yet TCRdb's version contains in-frame clones alone and is incomplete. The V and J calls and clone size come from that table; D and trimming were worked out from the DNA. The sample lists fewer than 200,000 clones; roughly 90% were seen once. The trim removed 0 bases at V and 6 bases at J, leaving 8 bases unmatched. The CDR3 sequence is 16 residues long. The V gene's germline CDR1 is MGHRA and CDR2 YSYEKL. The clonotype originates from a woman aged 50 to 65 with acute or convalescent COVID-19. The sample was peripheral blood. The chain recombines TRBV4-1 with TRBJ2-7; 10 nucleotides match TRBD2. The CDR3 nucleotides are TGCGCCAGCAGCCAAGATGGAGCGGGGGGGCCGGGCGAGCAGTACTTC. This encodes CASSQDGAGGPGEQYF.